Sequencing of this TCR beta chain was carried out in a study of response to subunit inactivated influenza vaccine. With 6 bases clipped from V and 5 bases from J, the junction kept 12 bases outside the gene matches. CDR1 is DFQATT, CDR2 SNEGSKA, per germline (reference sequence). This CDR3 is 16 amino acids long. Findings of the study overall: T cells newly recruited by each seasonal influenza vaccination are few, the authors suggested.

TCRdb passed the RT-PCR reads through MiXCR, listing each CDR3 protein once. The repertoire holds hundreds of thousands of distinct CDR3 sequences, with 10% to 15% as singletons. This clonotype has a handful of counts. The antigen remains unidentified. The input for sequencing was PBMCs from blood, taken on the day of vaccination. This chain joins TRBV20-1 and TRBJ2-7, with 14 bases matching TRBD2. The receptor was derived from a man in his fifties or sixties who received an inactivated influenza vaccine. CDR3: CSAAGLAGVGPNEQYF. In DNA form, the CDR3 reads TGCAGTGCCGCGGGACTAGCGGGAGTGGGTCCCAACGAGCAGTACTTC.